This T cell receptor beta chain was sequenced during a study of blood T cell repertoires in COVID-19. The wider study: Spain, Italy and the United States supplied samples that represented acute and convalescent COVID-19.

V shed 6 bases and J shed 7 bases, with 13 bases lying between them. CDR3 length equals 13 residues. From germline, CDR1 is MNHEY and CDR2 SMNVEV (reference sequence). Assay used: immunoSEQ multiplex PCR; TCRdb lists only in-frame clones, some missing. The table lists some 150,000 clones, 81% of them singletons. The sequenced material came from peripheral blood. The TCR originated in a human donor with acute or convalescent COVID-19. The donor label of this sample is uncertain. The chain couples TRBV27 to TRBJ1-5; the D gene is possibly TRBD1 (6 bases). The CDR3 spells CASSWGLDQPQHF. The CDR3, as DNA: TGTGCCAGCAGCTGGGGGCTGGACCAGCCCCAGCATTTT.